The clone carrying this T cell receptor beta chain was seen a single time. What it binds is unknown. The data stem from a study of blood T cells in healthy people across ages. Whole-study results and caveats: Shifts in expanded clonotypes may have been confounded by donor CMV status, which was unknown.

A sample-barcoded 5' primer and a J-beta primer mix were used in a second PCR of about 7 to 12 cycles. TCRdb reanalysed the 5' RACE reads using MiXCR and keeps one entry per CDR3 protein. Among hundreds of thousands of distinct CDR3 sequences listed, less than 60% were seen once. The CDR3 extends over 15 amino acids. Germline V lookup: CDR1 SGHAT, CDR2 FQNNGV. V lost 2 bases to trimming and J lost 8 bases; unmatched junction nucleotides: 8. This chain connects TRBV11-2 to TRBJ2-1, with 8 positions matching TRBD1. Sequencing input: blood. The TCR originated in an elderly man in good health. The CDR3, as DNA: TGTGCCAGCAGCTTACCGGGACAGGTTTATCATGAGCAGTTCTTC. Its protein product is CASSLPGQVYHEQFF.